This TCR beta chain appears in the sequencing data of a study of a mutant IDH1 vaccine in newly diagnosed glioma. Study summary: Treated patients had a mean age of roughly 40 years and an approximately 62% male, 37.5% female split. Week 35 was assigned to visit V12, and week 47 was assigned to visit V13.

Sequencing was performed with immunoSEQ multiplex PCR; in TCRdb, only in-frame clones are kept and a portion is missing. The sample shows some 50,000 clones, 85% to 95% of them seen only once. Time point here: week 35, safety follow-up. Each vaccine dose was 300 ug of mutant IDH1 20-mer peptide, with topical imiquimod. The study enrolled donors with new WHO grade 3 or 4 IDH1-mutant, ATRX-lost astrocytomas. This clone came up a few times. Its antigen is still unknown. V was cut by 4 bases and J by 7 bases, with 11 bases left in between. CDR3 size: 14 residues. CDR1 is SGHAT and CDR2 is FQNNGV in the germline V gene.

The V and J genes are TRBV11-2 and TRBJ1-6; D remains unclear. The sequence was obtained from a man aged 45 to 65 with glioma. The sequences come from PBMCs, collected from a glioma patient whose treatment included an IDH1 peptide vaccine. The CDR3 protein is CASSSPARNSPLHF. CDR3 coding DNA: TGTGCCAGCAGCTCTCCGGCCCGCAATTCACCCCTCCACTTT.